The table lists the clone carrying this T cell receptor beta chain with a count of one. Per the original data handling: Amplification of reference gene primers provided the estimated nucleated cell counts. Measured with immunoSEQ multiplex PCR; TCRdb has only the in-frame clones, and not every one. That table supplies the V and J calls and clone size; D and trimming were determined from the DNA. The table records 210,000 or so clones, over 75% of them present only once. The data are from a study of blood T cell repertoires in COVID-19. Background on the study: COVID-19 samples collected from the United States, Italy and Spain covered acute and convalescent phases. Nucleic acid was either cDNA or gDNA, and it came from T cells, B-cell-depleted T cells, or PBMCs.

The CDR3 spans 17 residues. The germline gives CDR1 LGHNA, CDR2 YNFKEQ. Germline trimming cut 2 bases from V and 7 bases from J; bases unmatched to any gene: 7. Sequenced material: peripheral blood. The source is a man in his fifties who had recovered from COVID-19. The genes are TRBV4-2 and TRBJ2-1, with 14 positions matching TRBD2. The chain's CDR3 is CASSQRVGTSGSNEQFF. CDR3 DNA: TGTGCCAGCAGCCAAAGAGTAGGGACTAGCGGGAGTAATGAGCAGTTCTTC.